Listed here are 13 T cell receptor beta chains from one sample, sequenced in a study of blood T cell repertoires in COVID-19. Profiled with immunoSEQ multiplex PCR; TCRdb holds only in-frame clones, not every one. The profile covers more than 70,000 clones, with 75% to 90% appearing a single time and about 2.9% taken by the ten largest. Sequences were obtained from peripheral blood. These receptors all stem from a woman in her fifties or sixties with active or convalescent COVID-19.

V gene TRBV4-3 combines with J gene TRBJ2-3, with D perhaps TRBD1 (7 bases). CDR1 LGHNA and CDR2 YSLEER come from the germline V gene. V shed 0 bases and J shed 3 bases, with 16 bases lying between them. CDR3 length: 17 residues. Written as DNA, the CDR3 is TGCGCCAGCAGCCAAGATCTCAGGGGGGCCGTAACAGATACGCAGTATTTT. It is translated as CASSQDLRGAVTDTQYF.

The V gene is TRBV7-9, the J gene TRBJ1-2, with D hard to call. Germline assignment: CDR1 SEHNR and CDR2 FQNEAQ (reference sequence). The CDR3 runs to 13 residues. V lost 6 bases to trimming and J lost 7 bases, with 15 bases between them. The CDR3 loop is CASRSSAGSGYTF. CDR3 DNA sequence: TGTGCCAGCAGGTCAAGCGCGGGGTCTGGCTACACCTTC. The full variable domain, with the rest looked up from reference TRBV7-9 and TRBJ1-2, is DTGVSQNPRHKITKRGQNVTFRCDPISEHNRLYWYRQTLGQGPEFLTYFQNEAQLEKSRLLSDRFSAERPKGSFSTLEIQRTEQGDSAMYLCASRSSAGSGYTFGSGTRLTVV.

V usage is TRBV12-3 or TRBV12-4 and J usage is TRBJ2-7; TRBD1 aligns across 9 bases. The V and J ends lost 5 bases and 5 bases, in that order; junction bases with no gene match: 4. The CDR3 totals 13 residues. This CDR3 reads CASSRTGVNEQYF. CDR3 coding DNA: TGTGCCAGCAGTCGGACAGGGGTCAACGAGCAGTACTTC.

The chain links TRBV13 to TRBJ2-3; TRBD1 matches 8 bases. Germline V gene lookup returns CDR1 PRHDT and CDR2 FYEKMQ (reference sequence). The trim removed 3 bases at V and 5 bases at J, leaving 4 bases unmatched. This CDR3 spans 14 amino acids. The CDR3 sequence is CASSFTGGRDTQYF. CDR3 sequence (DNA): TGTGCCAGCAGCTTTACAGGGGGTAGAGATACGCAGTATTTT.

The J gene is TRBJ1-2, the V gene TRBV21-1. TRBV21-1 is assigned pseudogene status. The CDR3 extends over 12 amino acids. The CDR3 region has the DNA TGTGCCAGCAGCAAAGACGGGAGCGGCTACACCTTC. Protein sequence: CASSKDGSGYTF.

The chain uses TRBV28 and TRBJ2-7; the D is unclear. This CDR3 is 12 amino acids long. The V gene lost 7 bases and the J gene lost 5 bases, with 12 bases spanning the gap. Germline V gene data show CDR1 as MDHEN and CDR2 as SYDVKM. The CDR3 DNA reads TGTGCCAGCATAGCTGGGTCTCACGAGCAGTACTTC. Translating gives CASIAGSHEQYF.

The J gene is TRBJ1-2, the V gene TRBV10-3; 8 nucleotides line up with TRBD1. Trimming removed 3 bases from V and 2 bases from J; junction bases left unmatched: 2. Germline V lookup: CDR1 ENHRY, CDR2 SYGVKD. The CDR3 is 14 amino acids. This CDR3 reads CAISDQGANYGYTF. CDR3 DNA: TGTGCCATCAGTGACCAGGGGGCCAACTATGGCTACACCTTC.

This clone was seen a handful of times. The V and J genes are TRBV5-1 and TRBJ2-2; no clear D. Looked up from germline, CDR1 is SGHRS and CDR2 is YFSETQ. This CDR3 has 14 amino acids. V was cut by 1 base and J by 5 bases, with 9 bases left in between. CDR3 DNA: TGCGCCAGCAGCTTGCGCAGACTTACCGGGGAGCTGTTTTTT. Its translation is CASSLRRLTGELFF.

The chain combines TRBV5-1 with TRBJ2-4, with D tentatively TRBD2 (6 bases). Trimming left V 0 bases short and J 8 bases short, with 21 bases between. The CDR3 is 17 residues long. Germline lookup yields CDR1 SGHRS and CDR2 YFSETQ. The CDR3 bases are TGCGCCAGCAGCTTGGCCCCGGGGGTAGAGGGGCAAGACATTCAGTACTTC. It translates to CASSLAPGVEGQDIQYF. The variable domain in full, completed from reference TRBV5-1 and TRBJ2-4, reads KAGVTQTPRYLIKTRGQQVTLSCSPISGHRSVSWYQQTPGQGLQFLFEYFSETQRNKGNFPGRFSGRQFSNSRSEMNVSTLELGDSALYLCASSLAPGVEGQDIQYFGAGTRLSVL.

This clone was picked up many times. The chain recombines TRBV6-5 with TRBJ1-2; D gene ambiguous. This CDR3 region has 13 residues. Trimming left V 6 bases short and J 4 bases short, with 12 bases between. Germline lookup yields CDR1 MNHEY and CDR2 SVGAGI. CDR3 region: CASSPSRGYGYTF. The CDR3 region has the DNA TGTGCCAGCAGCCCAAGCCGAGGCTATGGCTACACCTTC.

This chain connects TRBV11-1 to TRBJ1-1; tentatively, D is TRBD1 (6 bases). Germline CDR1 and CDR2: SGHAT and FQDESV (reference sequence). Trimming removed 1 base from V and 5 bases from J, with 14 bases in between. This CDR3 comprises 15 residues. This CDR3 reads CASSLGPFRGTEAFF. The CDR3 region has the DNA TGTGCCAGCAGCTTAGGGCCTTTTAGGGGGACTGAAGCTTTCTTT.

The V and J genes are TRBV24-1 and TRBJ2-3; 8 bases agree with TRBD2. The length of the CDR3 is 16 residues. V was clipped by 2 bases and J by 5 bases; unmatched bases: 8. Germline CDR1 KGHDR, CDR2 SFDVKD. CDR3 loop: CATSDWSGGALDTQYF. Here the CDR3 DNA reads TGTGCCACCAGTGATTGGTCGGGGGGGGCTTTAGATACGCAGTATTTT.

Only one count was recorded for this clone. V and J are TRBV13 and TRBJ2-3; possible D gene TRBD1, 6 bases. There are 15 residues in the CDR3. V gave up 0 bases and J gave up 1 base, with 8 bases separating them. CDR1 is PRHDT, CDR2 FYEKMQ, per germline (reference sequence). The CDR3 reads CASSLGAGGTDTQYF. CDR3 coding DNA: TGTGCCAGCAGCTTAGGGGCAGGGGGCACAGATACGCAGTATTTT.